The source of this T cell receptor beta chain is a study of cytomegalovirus exposure and HLA in healthy donors (dated by TCRdb to about 2017). In terms of the full investigation: According to an earlier analysis of 587 of the donors, 150 million to 200 million T cells yielded 95 million to 140 million unique TCR beta sequences and around 280 Gb of sequence data. About 280 gigabases of sequencing data and around 85 million unique TCR sequences made up an early release that covered 500 to 650 HLA-typed donors. Of the 350 to 450 genotyped donors, more than 75% were placed in the genetic ancestry cluster associated with self-reported Caucasian donors. The study was designed to test whether signatures of past pathogen exposure could be identified by cataloging public T cell receptors. Using immunosequencing, the study profiled T cell repertoires from 500 to 800 subjects and related those repertoires to cytomegalovirus serostatus. Along with the approximately 700-subject first cohort, a separate validation cohort of over a hundred different subjects was used. To predict cytomegalovirus infection status, the study combined high-throughput TCR immunosequencing, statistical association of individual TCRs with disease status, and machine learning. To study patterns of TCR occurrence, a later analysis re-analyzed previously published TCR beta repertoires from 666 donors and added high-resolution HLA genotyping. Rather than drawing on any new phenotypic data, the later analysis identified candidate immune exposures from TCR beta sequences and the way those sequences occurred across donors. An earlier analysis of more than 450 of the donors used high-throughput TCR beta sequencing to judge whether each TCR beta V gene segment behaved as functional or pseudogenic. Donor age, sex, ethnicity and CMV serostatus were compiled alongside the repertoire data. A later genetic analysis used genome-wide SNP genotypes for about 55% of the 666 donors, treating that subset as a discovery cohort. Every discovery cohort repertoire had been produced on one sequencing platform. HLA typing included class I and class II loci at four-digit resolution. The number of typed donors differed by locus: roughly 629-640 for A, B, C, DRB1 and DQB1; about 520 for DQA1; around 580 for DPA1; and about 450 for DPB1. Because of strong linkage in the cohort, 4 to 6 DR-DQ haplotypes were treated as single units for association and clustering. On average, roughly 200,000 unique TCR beta nucleotide sequences were sequenced per donor among some 420 genotyped donors of the cohort, with 15% to 20% of those sequences being non-productive.

About this clone itself: It lacks a known antigen. Base qualities are not provided; no much larger clone lies one nucleotide away.

In total, about 650 healthy bone marrow donors made up the cohort. All cohort members were sampled while nominally healthy, although unrecorded immune exposures were likely present. The donor was CMV seronegative and was included in the group of a few hundred seronegative cohort members. A peripheral blood sample was provided by each donor, and peripheral blood mononuclear cells were used for TCR beta sequencing. Genomic DNA was extracted from the blood cell samples with the Qiagen DNeasy Blood Extraction Kit. The research as a whole found: Assigning TCR associations to individual alleles was difficult when HLA alleles, especially DR and DQ, strongly co-occurred. Sequencing depth was assumed to be roughly uniform across donors in the presence/absence analyses, though that assumption may not hold. Because HLA typing was unavailable for some donors at each locus, only the typed subset was used in association tests. The classifier was reported to diagnose cytomegalovirus status with high specificity and sensitivity in both the original and validation cohorts. A cluster of highly shared sequence variants was judged likely to be a technical artifact of the sequencing pipeline. This cohort had only TCR beta chains sequenced, and the lack of alpha or paired-chain data limited which features could be detected. The earlier analysis of 587 of the donors excluded 15 to 20 rarely observed V segments, including chromosome 9 orphons, because counts were too low. In a later analysis, some 18,000 TCR beta sequences were associated with specific HLA alleles at a false discovery rate of 0.05. A total of about 180 TCR beta chains were listed by the study as associated with cytomegalovirus. In a later analysis, HLA-associated TCR beta chains were found to be more clonally expanded and to have lower generation probabilities than equally common non-associated chains. A later analysis reported that several top co-occurrence clusters appeared linked to parvovirus B19, influenza, CMV and Epstein-Barr virus. CMV serostatus was the only immune exposure information available for the cohort. Three of the identified cytomegalovirus-associated TCR beta chains were confirmed in vitro to be specific for cytomegalovirus antigens. It was suggested by the authors that the approach could potentially be generalized to other disease states and immunological phenotypes. Linkage disequilibrium might explain the correlated functional status among segregating V segments, but an unknown experimental factor could not be excluded. A later genetic analysis reported fewer N-insertions in productive TCRs among donors in an Asian-associated ancestry cluster than the approximately 670-donor mean. V-gene and J-gene trimming of TCR beta chains was associated with a missense DCLRE1C variant in a later genetic analysis, and the association was replicated in an independent cohort. An earlier analysis of around 600 of the donors showed that most TCR beta V segments appeared in productive rearrangements either about 90% or about 30% of the time, which broadly matched IMGT annotations. While some public TCRs were present in many individuals, most TCR sequences turned up only very rarely across donors. In a later analysis, most CMV-associated TCR beta chains were found to appear HLA-restricted, with HLA associations seemingly driven largely by CMV exposure. A further reported finding was that TCR beta sequences accurately predicted the HLA-A and HLA-B alleles for most subjects in the first cohort. A later analysis found that TCR association rates varied across HLA loci, with DRB1 alleles showing the most associated TCRs and HLA-C alleles the fewest.

The protocol used for the library was the immunoSEQ multiplex PCR assay. A mixture of 60 forward primers for TCR Vbeta segments and 13 reverse primers for TCR Jbeta segments was used in the multiplex PCR. A multiplex PCR assay on genomic DNA amplified the CDR3 region of rearranged TCR beta genes. The amplified TCR beta libraries were sequenced on the Illumina HiSeq System as 87-base-pair reads. The published analysis was carried out like this. In a later analysis, roughly 80 million unique TCR beta chains were counted across the 690 or so repertoires, and roughly 11 million of these chains were shared by at least two donors. A nearest-neighbor algorithm error-corrected the raw reads and collapsed the reads into unique sequences, merging closely related sequences to remove PCR and sequencing errors. Alignment of CDR3 sequences to IMGT reference sequences was used to assign V, D and J gene segments. For a sequence to be retained, a match of at least six nucleotides was required to both a V gene segment and a J gene segment. Rearrangements were called productive when the CDR3 lacked stop codons and stayed in frame with V and J; all others were non-productive. CDR3 was defined according to IMGT convention as the region running from the second conserved V-encoded cysteine to the conserved J-encoded phenylalanine. The earlier analysis of more than 450 of the donors excluded sequences that lacked an unambiguous match to a single V gene segment. In an earlier analysis of 587 of the donors, V segments were called functional above 56.7% productive rearrangements and were called segregating when the between-donor standard deviation exceeded 5%. A statistical classification framework was developed to diagnose cytomegalovirus status using the catalog of TCR beta chain sequences. In a later analysis, V and J genes were assigned by comparing TCR nucleotide sequences against IMGT/GENE-DB human TR gene sequences. The TCRdist pipeline was used in a later analysis to assign CDR3 sequences and most-parsimonious VDJ recombination scenarios. A later analysis defined each TCR beta chain by its CDR3 amino acid sequence plus V-gene family, and excluded reads lacking a unique V-gene family. In a later analysis, 450 to 600 highly shared, low-generation-probability nucleotide sequences were removed to address suspected cross-contamination and a sequencing artifact. For each public chain, a later analysis derived a clonal expansion index from normalized ranks of inferred template counts within each repertoire. In a later analysis, generation probabilities were computed using a VDJ recombination model fitted to out-of-frame rearrangements, and the results were checked against IGoR. A later analysis scored TCR-TCR, TCR-HLA and TCR-CMV co-occurrence with hypergeometric tests, applying a repertoire-size bias correction to TCR pairs. A later analysis estimated false discovery rates by permuting HLA or CMV assignments 20 times. In a later analysis, co-occurring TCRs were grouped with DBSCAN, and TCRdist sequence similarity was added when clustering was performed within HLA-allele-positive subsets. Co-occurrence clustering excluded repertoires with fewer than 30,000 or more than 120,000 public chains, plus five with anomalous nucleotide sharing. Here the immuneACCESS table is served through TCRdb, limited to in-frame sequences with V and J called. Missing clones are a known gap in these copies; in checked studies unresolved V genes cover under half, and the rest lacks a known reason. For V, J and clone size, that table is used; D and trimming come from the DNA. The sample table records about 110,000 clones; around 75% of these occur just once. The ten largest clones represent nearly 0.9% of the sample.

The receptor was derived from a woman aged 25 to 45 in good health and CMV-seronegative. The sequenced sample was PBMCs.

The sequenced DNA is TGCAGCGCACGACAGGGGGAGTGGAGCACTGAAGCTTTCTTT. The translation is CSARQGEWSTEAFF. This chain is built from TRBV29-1 and TRBJ1-1; 9 nucleotides in the junction match TRBD1. The CDR3 covers 14 residues, taking in both the cysteine and the phenylalanine. The read is trimmed to its CDR3 DNA, 42 bases read in frame from base 1. The germline V gene encodes CDR1 SQVTM and CDR2 ANQGSEA. Compared with germline, V lacks 7 bases and J lacks 4 bases; bases without a gene match: 10. Supplemented by the reference TRBV29-1 and TRBJ1-1 proteins around the CDR3, the complete variable domain is SAVISQKPSRDICQRGTSLTIQCQVDSQVTMMFWYRQQPGQSLTLIATANQGSEATYESGFVIDKFPISRPNLTFSTLTVSNMSPEDSSIYLCSARQGEWSTEAFFGQGTRLTVV.